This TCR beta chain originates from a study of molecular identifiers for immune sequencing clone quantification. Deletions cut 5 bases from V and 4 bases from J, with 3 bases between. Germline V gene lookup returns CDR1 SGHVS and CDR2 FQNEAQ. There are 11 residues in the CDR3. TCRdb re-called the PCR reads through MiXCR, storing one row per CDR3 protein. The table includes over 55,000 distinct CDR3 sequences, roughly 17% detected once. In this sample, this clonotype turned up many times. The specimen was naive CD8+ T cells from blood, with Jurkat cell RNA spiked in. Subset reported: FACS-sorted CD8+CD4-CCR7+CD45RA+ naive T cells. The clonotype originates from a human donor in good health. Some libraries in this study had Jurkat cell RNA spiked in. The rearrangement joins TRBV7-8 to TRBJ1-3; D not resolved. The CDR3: CASSPGNTIYF. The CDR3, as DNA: TGTGCCAGCAGCCCCGGAAACACCATATATTTT.